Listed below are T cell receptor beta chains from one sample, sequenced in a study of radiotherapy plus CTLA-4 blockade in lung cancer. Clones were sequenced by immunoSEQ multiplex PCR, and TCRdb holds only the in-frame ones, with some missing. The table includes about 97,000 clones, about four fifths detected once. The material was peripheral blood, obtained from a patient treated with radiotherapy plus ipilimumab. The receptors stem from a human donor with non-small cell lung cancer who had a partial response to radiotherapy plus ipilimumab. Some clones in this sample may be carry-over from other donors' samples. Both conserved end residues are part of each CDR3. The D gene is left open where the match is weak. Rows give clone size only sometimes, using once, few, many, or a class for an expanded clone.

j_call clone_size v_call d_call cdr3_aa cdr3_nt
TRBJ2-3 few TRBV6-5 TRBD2 CASSYSAGGADTQYF TGTGCCAGCAGTTACTCGGCGGGGGGGGCAGATACGCAGTATTTT
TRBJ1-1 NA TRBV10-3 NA CAIRARQAMNTEAFF TGTGCCATCAGGGCTAGACAGGCTATGAACACTGAAGCTTTCTTT
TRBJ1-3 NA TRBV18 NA CASSPNQISGNTIYF TGTGCCAGCTCACCAAACCAGATTTCTGGAAACACCATATATTTT
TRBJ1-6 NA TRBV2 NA CASSGWTVDNSPLHF TGTGCCAGCAGTGGATGGACAGTGGATAATTCACCCCTCCACTTT
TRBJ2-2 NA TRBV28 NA CASSLPGGVTGELFF TGTGCCAGCAGTTTACCGGGGGGCGTGACCGGGGAGCTGTTTTTT
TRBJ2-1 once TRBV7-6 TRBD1 CASSWGQGPYNEQFF TGTGCCAGCAGCTGGGGACAGGGCCCCTACAATGAGCAGTTCTTC
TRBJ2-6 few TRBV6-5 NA CASSLYFSGANVLTF TGTGCCAGCTCCCTGTATTTTTCTGGGGCCAACGTCCTGACTTTC
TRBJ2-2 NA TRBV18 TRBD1 CASSPIGTGGSTGELFF TGTGCCAGCTCACCGATCGGGACAGGGGGATCCACCGGGGAGCTGTTTTTT
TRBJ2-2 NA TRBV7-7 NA CASSLGRDTVLANTGELFF TGTGCCAGCAGCCTCGGCCGGGACACAGTTCTCGCGAACACCGGGGAGCTGTTTTTT
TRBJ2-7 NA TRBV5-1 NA CASSLAPGSYEQYF TGCGCCAGCAGCTTGGCCCCGGGTTCCTACGAGCAGTACTTC
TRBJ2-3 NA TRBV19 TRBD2 CASSIGGSGSRTDTQYF TGTGCCAGTAGTATAGGGGGCAGCGGGAGTAGGACAGATACGCAGTATTTT
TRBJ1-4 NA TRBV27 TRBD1 CASSSGGRSEKLFF TGTGCCAGCAGTTCAGGGGGGCGGTCGGAAAAACTGTTTTTT
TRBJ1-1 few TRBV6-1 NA CASSRTQNTEAFF TGTGCCAGCAGCCGGACACAGAACACTGAAGCTTTCTTT
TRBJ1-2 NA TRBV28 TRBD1 CASSTDRGLTGYTF TGTGCCAGCAGTACAGACAGGGGGCTTACAGGCTACACCTTC
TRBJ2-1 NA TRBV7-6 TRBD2 CASSSPGLASYEQFF TGTGCCAGCAGCTCGCCGGGACTAGCGAGCTATGAGCAGTTCTTC
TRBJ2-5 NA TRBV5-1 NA CASSFDSIQETQYF TGCGCCAGCAGCTTCGACTCTATTCAAGAGACCCAGTACTTC
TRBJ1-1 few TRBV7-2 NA CASSLNRLNTEAFF TGTGCCAGCAGCTTAAACAGGTTGAACACTGAAGCTTTCTTT
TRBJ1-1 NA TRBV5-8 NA CASSFGEGTEAFF TGTGCCAGCAGCTTCGGGGAGGGGACTGAAGCTTTCTTT
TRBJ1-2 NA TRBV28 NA CASSLRAGEGYTF TGTGCCAGCAGTTTAAGGGCAGGGGAGGGCTACACCTTC
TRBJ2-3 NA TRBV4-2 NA CASSPQPGVSTDTQYF TGTGCCAGCAGCCCCCAACCGGGGGTCAGCACAGATACGCAGTATTTT